One sample yielded the 11 T cell receptor beta chains listed below, sequenced in a study of cytomegalovirus exposure and HLA in healthy donors. 13 Jbeta primers and 60 Vbeta primers were used for the PCR. Clones were read by immunoSEQ multiplex PCR, and TCRdb kept only the in-frame ones, dropping some. Of roughly 110,000 clones listed, just over 70% are singletons. Sample: PBMCs. These receptors were obtained from a boy aged 5-17 years in good health and CMV-seronegative.

A few counts support this clone. The chain employs TRBV6-5 and TRBJ1-3, with D unresolved. Trimming pared 5 bases from V and 0 bases from J, leaving 8 bases between. The CDR3 length is 14 residues. CDR1 is MNHEY and CDR2 is SVGAGI in the germline V gene. The CDR3 here is CASSALHSGNTIYF. The CDR3 coding sequence is TGTGCCAGCAGTGCACTACACTCTGGAAACACCATATATTTT.

The V gene is TRBV11-2, the J gene TRBJ1-3, with D uncertain. Germline assignment: CDR1 SGHAT and CDR2 FQNNGV. This CDR3 has 19 residues. V was cut by 8 bases and J by 3 bases, with 29 bases left in between. The CDR3 DNA follows: TGTGCCAGCGAACAGCTTAGGTCGAATATCCAGAATTATGGAAACACCATATATTTT. It yields the protein CASEQLRSNIQNYGNTIYF.

This chain joins TRBV10-3 and TRBJ2-1; TRBD1 agrees at 7 bases. Looked up from germline, CDR1 is ENHRY and CDR2 is SYGVKD. V was pared by 10 bases and J by 8 bases, with 14 bases of the junction left unmatched. CDR3 length: 14 residues. The CDR3: CATSRGGELYEQFF. CDR3 coding DNA: TGTGCCACCTCCAGAGGGGGCGAGCTCTATGAGCAGTTCTTC.

This clone was counted between two and nine times. The chain joins TRBV27 to TRBJ2-5; 10 bases map to TRBD2. Unmatched junction bases numbered 11, after V lost 5 bases and J lost 11 bases. CDR1 and CDR2 (germline): MNHEY, SMNVEV (reference sequence). The CDR3 runs 14 residues. The CDR3 DNA sequence: TGTGCCAGCAGTCTCCGACTAGCGGGTGAGGTGCAGTACTTC. It translates to CASSLRLAGEVQYF.

This sequence joins TRBV15 and TRBJ1-2; TRBD1 might be the D (6 bases). Trimming stripped 0 bases from V and 2 bases from J, with 7 bases between. From germline, CDR1 is LNHNV and CDR2 YYDKDF (reference sequence). This CDR3 spans 14 amino acids. In DNA form, the CDR3 reads TGTGCCACCAGCAGAGATGACAGGAACTATGGCTACACCTTC. This gives the protein CATSRDDRNYGYTF.

As DNA, the CDR3 is TGTGCCAGCAGCTTAGGACAGGGGGTTCAGCCCCAGCATTTT. This sequence encodes CASSLGQGVQPQHF. The chain has TRBV7-2 and TRBJ1-5; TRBD1 aligns across 9 bases. Germline V CDR1 and CDR2: SGHTA, FQGNSA. The CDR3 runs to 14 residues. V trimming: 1 base; J trimming: 6 bases; junction bases outside the gene matches: 1.

A word on this clone: At one end, the junction sequence differs from germline, possibly due to a read error. The V and J genes are TRBV7-7 and TRBJ1-3; tentative D call: TRBD1 (5 bases). The germline CDR1 and CDR2 sequences are SSHAT and FNYEAQ (reference sequence). The CDR3 runs to 15 residues. In DNA, the CDR3 is TGTGCCAGCAGTTTAGACAGAACGTCTGGAAACACCATATATTTT. This gives the protein CASSLDRTSGNTIYF.

V usage is TRBV27 and J usage is TRBJ1-1, with D maybe TRBD1 (5 bases). Looked up from germline, CDR1 is MNHEY and CDR2 is SMNVEV (reference sequence). V shed 8 bases and J shed 1 base, with 14 bases lying between them. The CDR3 loop spans 14 amino acids. CDR3 bases: TGTGCCAGCGCGCGGGAGGGGCGGAACACTGAAGCTTTCTTT. Translated: CASAREGRNTEAFF.

This chain links TRBV11-3 with TRBJ2-5, with D perhaps TRBD1 (6 bases). The germline V and J ends were trimmed by 5 bases and 5 bases, with 15 bases remaining between them. This CDR3 has 14 amino acids. The V gene's germline CDR1 is SGHNT and CDR2 YENEEA. CDR3 bases: TGTGCCAGCAGCCCTCAGGGGAAGGGGGAGACCCAGTACTTC. Its translation is CASSPQGKGETQYF.

The chain combines TRBV28 with TRBJ2-7; weak D call: TRBD1 (6 bases). This CDR3 has 14 residues. Trimming left V 5 bases short and J 2 bases short, with 13 bases between. Per the germline V gene, CDR1 is MDHEN and CDR2 is SYDVKM. This CDR3 reads CASSPARDTYEQYF. Here the CDR3 DNA reads TGTGCCAGCAGTCCCGCCCGGGACACCTACGAGCAGTACTTC.

V usage is TRBV2 and J usage is TRBJ1-6; possibly TRBD1 for D (6 bases). Trimming took 3 bases from V and 5 from J, leaving 17 bases between them. Germline V gene sequence: CDR1 SNHLY, CDR2 FYNNEI. This CDR3 has 17 amino acids. The CDR3 here is CASSEINREGNNSPLHF. The CDR3 nucleotides read TGTGCCAGCAGTGAGATTAACAGGGAAGGTAATAATTCACCCCTCCACTTT.